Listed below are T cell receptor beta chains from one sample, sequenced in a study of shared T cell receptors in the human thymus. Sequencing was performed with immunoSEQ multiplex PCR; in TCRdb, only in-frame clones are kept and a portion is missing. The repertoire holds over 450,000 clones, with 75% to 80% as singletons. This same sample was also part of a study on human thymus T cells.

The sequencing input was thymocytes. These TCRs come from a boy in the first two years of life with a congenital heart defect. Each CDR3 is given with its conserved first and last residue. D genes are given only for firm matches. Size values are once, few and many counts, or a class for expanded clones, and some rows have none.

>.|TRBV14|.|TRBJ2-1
CASNGRAESSYNEQFF
TGTGCCAGCAACGGGAGAGCGGAAAGCTCCTACAATGAGCAGTTCTTC
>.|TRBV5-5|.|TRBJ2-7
CASSLGQETYEQYF
TGTGCCAGCAGCTTGGGGCAGGAAACCTACGAGCAGTACTTC
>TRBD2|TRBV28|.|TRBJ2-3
CASSDHSGSKPDTQYF
TGTGCCAGCAGCGACCATAGCGGGAGTAAGCCAGATACGCAGTATTTT
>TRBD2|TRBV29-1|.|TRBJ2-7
CSVLRGVEQYF
TGCAGCGTCCTCCGGGGGGTCGAGCAGTACTTC
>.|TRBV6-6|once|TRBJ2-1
CASSPAGSNNEQFF
TGTGCCAGCAGTCCGGCAGGGTCAAACAATGAGCAGTTCTTC
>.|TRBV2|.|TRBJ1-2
CASKRGQGKWASMGDGYTF
TGTGCCAGCAAGAGGGGACAAGGAAAATGGGCGTCAATGGGTGATGGCTACACCTTC
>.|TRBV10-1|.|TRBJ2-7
CASSASGSLGYEQYF
TGCGCCAGCAGTGCCAGCGGTTCTTTAGGGTACGAGCAGTACTTC
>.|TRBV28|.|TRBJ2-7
CASSRRGPLPSGAPYEQYF
TGTGCCAGCAGCCGACGCGGTCCTTTACCTTCAGGGGCGCCCTACGAGCAGTACTTC
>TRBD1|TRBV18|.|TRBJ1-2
CASSPTGSHYGYTF
TGTGCCAGCTCACCGACAGGGTCCCACTATGGCTACACCTTC
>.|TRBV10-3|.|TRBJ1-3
CAISESTGSSGNTIYF
TGTGCCATCAGTGAGTCAACAGGTAGCTCTGGAAACACCATATATTTT
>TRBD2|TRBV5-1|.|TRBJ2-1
CASSSPGSGRIAAYNEQFF
TGCGCCAGCAGCTCCCCGGGGAGCGGGAGGATCGCTGCCTACAATGAGCAGTTCTTC
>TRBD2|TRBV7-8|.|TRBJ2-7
CASSPRGSGASYEQYF
TGTGCCAGCAGCCCCCGCGGTAGCGGGGCCTCCTACGAGCAGTACTTC
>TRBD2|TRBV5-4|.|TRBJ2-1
CASSPPSWGGGDEQFF
TGTGCCAGCAGCCCCCCTTCCTGGGGGGGAGGGGATGAGCAGTTCTTC
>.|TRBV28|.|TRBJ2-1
CATSFGYGGPSSGEQFF
TGTGCCACCAGCTTTGGGTATGGAGGGCCATCGTCCGGTGAGCAGTTCTTC
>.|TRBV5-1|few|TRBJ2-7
CASSGLDSTEQYF
TGCGCCAGCAGCGGCCTGGACAGTACCGAGCAGTACTTC
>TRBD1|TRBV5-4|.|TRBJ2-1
CASSPGQGLCRSYNEQFF
TGTGCCAGCAGCCCCGGACAGGGGTTGTGTAGGTCCTACAATGAGCAGTTCTTC
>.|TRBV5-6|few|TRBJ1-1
CASSREEGGNTEAFF
TGTGCCAGCAGCCGGGAGGAGGGGGGGAACACTGAAGCTTTCTTT
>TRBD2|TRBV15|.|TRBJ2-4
CATSRDRRAGVAKNIQYF
TGTGCCACCAGCAGAGATCGGAGGGCGGGAGTCGCCAAAAACATTCAGTACTTC
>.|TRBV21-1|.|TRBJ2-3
CASSKGAAVHCTDTQYF
TGTGCCAGCAGCAAAGGGGCAGCCGTCCATTGCACAGATACGCAGTATTTT
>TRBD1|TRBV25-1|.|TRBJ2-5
CASSKGTERPKETQYF
TGTGCCAGCTCGAAGGGGACAGAGCGTCCCAAAGAGACCCAGTACTTC
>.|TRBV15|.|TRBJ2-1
CATSSDGPGQNNEQFF
TGTGCCACCAGCAGCGATGGCCCCGGACAGAACAATGAGCAGTTCTTC
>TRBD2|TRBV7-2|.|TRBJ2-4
CASSLFAGRVNIQYF
TGTGCCAGCAGCTTGTTTGCGGGGAGGGTAAACATTCAGTACTTC
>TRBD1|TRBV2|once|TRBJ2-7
CASSGTGVGSYEQYF
TGTGCCAGCAGCGGGACAGGGGTTGGCTCCTACGAGCAGTACTTC
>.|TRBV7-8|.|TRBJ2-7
CASSLLGGRGTLSYEQYF
TGTGCCAGCAGCTTGTTGGGGGGGCGAGGAACCCTCTCCTACGAGCAGTACTTC
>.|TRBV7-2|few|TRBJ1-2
CASSLATARYNYGYTF
TGTGCCAGCAGCTTAGCCACAGCTCGATATAACTATGGCTACACCTTC
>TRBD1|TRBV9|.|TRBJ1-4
CASSVRQGANEKLFF
TGTGCCAGCAGCGTACGACAGGGGGCTAATGAAAAACTGTTTTTT
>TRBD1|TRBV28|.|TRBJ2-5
CASSLGRGWETQYF
TGTGCCAGCAGTTTGGGCAGGGGGTGGGAGACCCAGTACTTC
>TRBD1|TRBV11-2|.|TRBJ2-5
CASSWDRGETQYF
TGTGCCAGCTCCTGGGACAGGGGGGAGACCCAGTACTTC
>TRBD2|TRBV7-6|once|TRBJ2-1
CASSAPTSGSTDEQFF
TGTGCCAGCAGTGCTCCAACTAGCGGGAGTACTGATGAGCAGTTCTTC
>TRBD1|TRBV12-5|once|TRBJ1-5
CASGLGRTGGHQPQHF
TGTGCTAGTGGTTTGGGGAGGACAGGGGGACATCAGCCCCAGCATTTT
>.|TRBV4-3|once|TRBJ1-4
CASSQEEKTVNEKLFF
TGCGCCAGCAGCCAAGAGGAGAAGACTGTTAATGAAAAACTGTTTTTT
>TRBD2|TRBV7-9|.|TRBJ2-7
CASSLRLADSYEQYF
TGTGCCAGCAGCTTAAGACTAGCGGACTCCTACGAGCAGTACTTC
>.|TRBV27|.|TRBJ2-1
CASSFQRASSYNEQFF
TGTGCCAGCAGTTTCCAGCGGGCCAGCTCCTACAATGAGCAGTTCTTC
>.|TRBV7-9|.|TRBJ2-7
CASSFINSYEQYF
TGTGCCAGCAGCTTCATTAACAGCTACGAGCAGTACTTC
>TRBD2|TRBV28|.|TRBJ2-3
CASSLWASGRMADTQYF
TGTGCCAGCAGTTTATGGGCTAGCGGGAGGATGGCAGATACGCAGTATTTT
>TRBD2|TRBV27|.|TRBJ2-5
CASSSQTSGRRGETQYF
TGTGCCAGCAGTTCCCAAACTAGCGGGAGAAGAGGAGAGACCCAGTACTTC
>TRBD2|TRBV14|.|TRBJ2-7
CASSHPSGRAYEQYF
TGTGCCAGCAGCCATCCTAGCGGGAGGGCCTACGAGCAGTACTTC
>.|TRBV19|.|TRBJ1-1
CASSIAAGRVDTEAFF
TGTGCCAGTAGTATAGCGGCAGGGAGGGTGGACACTGAAGCTTTCTTT
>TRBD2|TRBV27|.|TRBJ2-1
CASSPPKRGLAVSLGWFF
TGTGCCAGCAGTCCACCAAAGAGGGGACTAGCCGTTTCCCTAGGGTGGTTCTTC
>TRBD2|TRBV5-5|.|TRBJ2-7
CASSLAAGRYEQYF
TGTGCCAGCAGCTTGGCAGCGGGAAGGTACGAGCAGTACTTC
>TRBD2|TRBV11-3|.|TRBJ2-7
CASSFASGRRSYEQYF
TGTGCCAGCAGCTTTGCAAGCGGGAGGAGGTCCTACGAGCAGTACTTC
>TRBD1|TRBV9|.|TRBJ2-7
CASSTRTGGSYYEQYF
TGTGCCAGCAGCACCAGGACAGGGGGGTCCTACTACGAGCAGTACTTC
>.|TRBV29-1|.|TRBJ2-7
CSAVDEGGANEQYF
TGCAGCGCTGTTGATGAGGGGGGGGCTAACGAGCAGTACTTC
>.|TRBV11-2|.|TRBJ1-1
CASSLKGRSIEAFF
TGTGCCAGCAGCTTAAAGGGGCGGTCGATTGAAGCTTTCTTT
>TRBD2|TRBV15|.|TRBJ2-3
CATSIAGATDTQYF
TGTGCCACGAGTATAGCGGGGGCCACAGATACGCAGTATTTT
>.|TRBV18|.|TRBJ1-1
CASSPRTGNTEAFF
TGTGCCAGCTCACCAAGGACGGGAAACACTGAAGCTTTCTTT
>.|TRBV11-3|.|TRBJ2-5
CASSSETGVRETQYF
TGTGCCAGCAGCTCAGAAACGGGGGTTCGGGAGACCCAGTACTTC
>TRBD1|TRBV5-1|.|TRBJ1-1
CASTRQGGTEAFF
TGCGCCAGCACCCGACAGGGGGGAACTGAAGCTTTCTTT
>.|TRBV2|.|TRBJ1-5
CASNQEDSNQPQHF
TGTGCCAGCAATCAGGAAGATAGCAATCAGCCCCAGCATTTT
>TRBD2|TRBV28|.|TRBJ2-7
CASSLETGGNYEQYF
TGTGCCAGCAGTTTGGAGACGGGAGGAAACTACGAGCAGTACTTC
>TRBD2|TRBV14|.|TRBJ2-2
CASSQERSAGPAGELFF
TGTGCCAGCAGCCAAGAACGGTCAGCGGGGCCCGCCGGGGAGCTGTTTTTT
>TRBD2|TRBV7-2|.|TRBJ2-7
CASSIGLAGDCEQYF
TGTGCCAGCAGCATAGGACTAGCGGGTGACTGCGAGCAGTACTTC
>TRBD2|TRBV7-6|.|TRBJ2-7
CASSHRGGPISGGWDEQYF
TGTGCCAGCAGCCATAGGGGGGGCCCCATTTCGGGAGGGTGGGACGAGCAGTACTTC
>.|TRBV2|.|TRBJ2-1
CASKAMFAEKYNEQFF
TGTGCCAGCAAGGCAATGTTCGCGGAGAAATACAATGAGCAGTTCTTC
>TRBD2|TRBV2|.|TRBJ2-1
CASNMRESKDEQFF
TGTGCCAGCAATATGCGGGAGTCTAAGGATGAGCAGTTCTTC
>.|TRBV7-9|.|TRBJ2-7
CASSLGGAGMTICEQYF
TGTGCCAGCAGCTTAGGTGGAGCCGGGATGACCATCTGCGAGCAGTACTTC
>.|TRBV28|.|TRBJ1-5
CASVGSGGRSNQPQHF
TGTGCCAGCGTGGGGTCGGGGGGAAGGAGCAATCAGCCCCAGCATTTT
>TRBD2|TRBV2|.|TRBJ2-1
CASSLASAGSSYNEQFF
TGTGCCAGCAGTCTTGCCTCAGCGGGAAGCTCCTACAATGAGCAGTTCTTC
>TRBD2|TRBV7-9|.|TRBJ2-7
CASSDGLAGYEQYF
TGTGCCAGCAGTGACGGACTAGCGGGATACGAGCAGTACTTC
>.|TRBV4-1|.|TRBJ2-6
CASSRDTRSGANVLTF
TGCGCCAGCAGCCGGGACACCCGCTCTGGGGCCAACGTCCTGACTTTC